This T cell receptor beta chain was obtained from a study of CD8 T cells in Susac syndrome. Reverse transcription used about 0.45 to 1 ug RNA and random hexamers. TCRdb reanalysed the immunoSEQ multiplex PCR reads using MiXCR and keeps one entry per CDR3 protein. Among some 150,000 distinct CDR3 sequences, roughly 94% were seen once, and the ten largest hold around 0.21%. The clonotype originates from a human donor with multiple sclerosis. The specimen sequenced was CD8+ T cells from PBMCs.

CDR3 nucleotides: TGTGCCAGCAGCTCATATAACTATGGCTACACCTTC. Translated: CASSSYNYGYTF. The rearrangement joins TRBV13 to TRBJ1-2; the D is unclear. The ends were cut back, 4 bases at V and 1 base at J, with 4 bases in the middle. Germline V gene data show CDR1 as PRHDT and CDR2 as FYEKMQ (reference sequence). The CDR3 consists of 12 residues.